This entry is about one T cell receptor (beta chain). TCRdb re-analysed the 5' RACE reads in MiXCR, keeping a single row per CDR3 protein. The table includes hundreds of thousands of distinct CDR3 sequences, over 20% detected once. These data belong to a study of identical twins. The CDR3 is 17 amino acids. CDR1 and CDR2 from the germline V gene are LGHNA and YSLEER. The V gene lost 0 bases and the J gene lost 0 bases, with 13 bases spanning the gap. With no exceptions, donors were healthy Caucasians. This sample also appeared in a second study, on T cells expressing NK-cell markers. That source notes: It was sorted CD3+CD56+NKG2C+, CD3+CD56+NKG2C- and CD3+CD56-NKG2C+ T cells that supplied the TCR beta repertoires. Dominant NKG2C+ clonotypes made up roughly 1.0-7.0% of CD8+ T cells in several donors.

The TCR originated in a woman between 18 and 29 years old in good health. V and J are TRBV4-3 and TRBJ2-3; a weak D match, TRBD2 (6 bases). Sequences were obtained from PBMCs. CDR3 protein: CASSQDLAGTSTDTQYF. CDR3 nucleotides: TGCGCCAGCAGCCAAGATTTGGCGGGAACTAGCACAGATACGCAGTATTTT.